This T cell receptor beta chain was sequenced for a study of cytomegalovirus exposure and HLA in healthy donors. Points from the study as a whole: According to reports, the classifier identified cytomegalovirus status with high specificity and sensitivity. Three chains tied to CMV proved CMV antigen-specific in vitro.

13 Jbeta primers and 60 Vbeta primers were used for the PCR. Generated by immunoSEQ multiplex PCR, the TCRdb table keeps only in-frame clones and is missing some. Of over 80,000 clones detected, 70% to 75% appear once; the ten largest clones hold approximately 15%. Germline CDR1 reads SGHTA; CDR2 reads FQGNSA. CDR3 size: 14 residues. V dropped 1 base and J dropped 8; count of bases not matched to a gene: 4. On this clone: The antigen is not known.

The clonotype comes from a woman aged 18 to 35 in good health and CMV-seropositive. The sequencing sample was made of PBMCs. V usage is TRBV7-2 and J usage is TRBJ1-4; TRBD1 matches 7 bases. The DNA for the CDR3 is TGTGCCAGCAGCTTAGGTGGACAGGTAGAAAAACTGTTTTTT. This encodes CASSLGGQVEKLFF.